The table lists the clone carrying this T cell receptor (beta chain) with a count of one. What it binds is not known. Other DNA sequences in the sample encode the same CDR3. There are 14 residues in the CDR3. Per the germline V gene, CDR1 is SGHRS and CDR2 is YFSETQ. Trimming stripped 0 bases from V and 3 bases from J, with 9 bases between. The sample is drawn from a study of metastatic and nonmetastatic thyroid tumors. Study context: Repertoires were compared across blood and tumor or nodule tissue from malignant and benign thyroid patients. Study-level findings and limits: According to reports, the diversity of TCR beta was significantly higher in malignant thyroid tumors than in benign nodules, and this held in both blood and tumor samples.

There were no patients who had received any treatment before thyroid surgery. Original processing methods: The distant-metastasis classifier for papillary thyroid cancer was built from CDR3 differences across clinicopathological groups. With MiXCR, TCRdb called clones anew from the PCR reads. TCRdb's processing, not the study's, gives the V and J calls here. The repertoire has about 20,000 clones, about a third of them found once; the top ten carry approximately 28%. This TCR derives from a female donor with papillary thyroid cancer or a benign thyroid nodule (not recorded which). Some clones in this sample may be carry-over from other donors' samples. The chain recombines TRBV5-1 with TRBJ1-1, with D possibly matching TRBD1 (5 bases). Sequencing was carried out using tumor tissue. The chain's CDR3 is CASSLAGGYTEAFF. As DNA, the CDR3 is TGCGCCAGCAGCTTGGCGGGGGGGTACACTGAAGCTTTCTTT.